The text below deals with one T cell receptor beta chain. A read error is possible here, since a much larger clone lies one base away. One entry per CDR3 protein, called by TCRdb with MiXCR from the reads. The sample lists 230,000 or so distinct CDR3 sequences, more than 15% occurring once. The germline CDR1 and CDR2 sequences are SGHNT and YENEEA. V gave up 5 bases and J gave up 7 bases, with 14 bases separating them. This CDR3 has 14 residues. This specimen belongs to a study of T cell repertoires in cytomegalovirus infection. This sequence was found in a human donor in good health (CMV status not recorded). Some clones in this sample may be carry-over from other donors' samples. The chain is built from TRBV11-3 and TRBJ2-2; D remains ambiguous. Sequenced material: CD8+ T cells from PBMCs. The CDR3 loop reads CASSPRDYDGELFF. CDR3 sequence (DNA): TGTGCCAGCAGCCCTAGGGATTATGACGGGGAGCTGTTTTTT.